These T cell receptor beta chains were read from a single sample in a study of cytomegalovirus exposure and HLA in healthy donors. Profiling relied on immunoSEQ multiplex PCR, and the TCRdb table lists in-frame clones only, not all of them. The table records 100,000 to 150,000 clones, about 90% of them present only once. Sequenced material: PBMCs. These TCRs come from a man aged 25 to 45 in good health and CMV-seronegative. The CDR3 runs from the conserved cysteine through the conserved F or W. Fields, in order: V gene, D gene, clone size, J gene, CDR3 protein, CDR3 DNA. D genes are given only for firm matches. Clone sizes are given selectively: once, few, many, or a class where the clone is expanded.

v_call: TRBV7-2; d_call: NA; clone_size: NA; j_call: TRBJ2-3; cdr3_aa: CASSFGGPDTQYF; cdr3_nt: TGTGCCAGCAGCTTTGGGGGCCCAGATACGCAGTATTTT
v_call: TRBV7-3; d_call: NA; clone_size: NA; j_call: TRBJ2-3; cdr3_aa: CASSRALRSDTQYF; cdr3_nt: TGTGCCAGCAGCAGAGCCCTACGTAGTGATACGCAGTATTTT
v_call: TRBV4-2; d_call: NA; clone_size: few; j_call: TRBJ1-1; cdr3_aa: CASSQDLRENTEAFF; cdr3_nt: TGTGCCAGCAGCCAAGATCTTCGGGAGAACACTGAAGCTTTCTTT
v_call: TRBV7-9; d_call: NA; clone_size: NA; j_call: TRBJ2-7; cdr3_aa: CASSQGGHYEQYF; cdr3_nt: TGTGCCAGCAGCCAAGGAGGGCACTACGAGCAGTACTTC
v_call: TRBV7-6; d_call: TRBD1; clone_size: NA; j_call: TRBJ2-5; cdr3_aa: CASSPGTGGETQYF; cdr3_nt: TGTGCCAGCAGCCCCGGGACAGGGGGGGAGACCCAGTACTTC
v_call: TRBV9; d_call: NA; clone_size: NA; j_call: TRBJ2-2; cdr3_aa: CASSPHRRGNTGELFF; cdr3_nt: TGTGCCAGCAGCCCCCACCGGAGAGGAAACACCGGGGAGCTGTTTTTT
v_call: TRBV6-5; d_call: NA; clone_size: NA; j_call: TRBJ1-5; cdr3_aa: CASSSQPGYNQPQHF; cdr3_nt: TGTGCCAGCAGTAGCCAACCAGGGTACAATCAGCCCCAGCATTTT
v_call: TRBV5-8; d_call: TRBD1; clone_size: NA; j_call: TRBJ2-2; cdr3_aa: CASSLEGPPGQETGELFF; cdr3_nt: TGTGCCAGCAGCTTGGAGGGTCCGCCGGGACAGGAAACCGGGGAGCTGTTTTTT
v_call: TRBV6-5; d_call: NA; clone_size: NA; j_call: TRBJ1-3; cdr3_aa: CASSYSRSSGNTIYF; cdr3_nt: TGTGCCAGCAGTTACTCGAGGAGCTCTGGAAACACCATATATTTT
v_call: TRBV7-9; d_call: TRBD2; clone_size: NA; j_call: TRBJ2-6; cdr3_aa: CAPTGGSSGANVLTF; cdr3_nt: TGTGCCCCCACGGGAGGGAGCTCTGGGGCCAACGTCCTGACTTTC
v_call: TRBV11-2; d_call: NA; clone_size: NA; j_call: TRBJ1-2; cdr3_aa: CASSLVTGGYTF; cdr3_nt: TGTGCCAGCAGCTTAGTTACGGGGGGCTACACCTTC
v_call: TRBV6-1; d_call: NA; clone_size: NA; j_call: TRBJ1-2; cdr3_aa: CASSSWVGQNYGYTF; cdr3_nt: TGTGCCAGCAGTTCTTGGGTTGGACAGAACTATGGCTACACCTTC
v_call: TRBV19; d_call: NA; clone_size: once; j_call: TRBJ1-4; cdr3_aa: CASRRRLATNEKLFF; cdr3_nt: TGTGCCAGTAGAAGGAGACTGGCAACTAATGAAAAACTGTTTTTT